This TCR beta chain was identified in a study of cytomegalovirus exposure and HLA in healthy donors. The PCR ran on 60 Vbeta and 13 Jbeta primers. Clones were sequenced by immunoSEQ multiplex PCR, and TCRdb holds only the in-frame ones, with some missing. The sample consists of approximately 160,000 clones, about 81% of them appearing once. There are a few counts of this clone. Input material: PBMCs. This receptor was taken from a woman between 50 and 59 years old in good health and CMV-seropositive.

This CDR3 is CAWSVGGGADEQFF. Written as DNA, the CDR3 is TGTGCCTGGAGTGTAGGCGGGGGGGCCGACGAGCAGTTCTTC. The V gene is TRBV30, the J gene TRBJ2-1; TRBD2 aligns across 9 bases. After removal of 0 bases from V and 10 bases from J, the junction contained 7 bases not matched to a gene. The V gene's germline CDR1 is GTSNPN and CDR2 SVGIG (reference sequence). The CDR3 covers 14 residues.